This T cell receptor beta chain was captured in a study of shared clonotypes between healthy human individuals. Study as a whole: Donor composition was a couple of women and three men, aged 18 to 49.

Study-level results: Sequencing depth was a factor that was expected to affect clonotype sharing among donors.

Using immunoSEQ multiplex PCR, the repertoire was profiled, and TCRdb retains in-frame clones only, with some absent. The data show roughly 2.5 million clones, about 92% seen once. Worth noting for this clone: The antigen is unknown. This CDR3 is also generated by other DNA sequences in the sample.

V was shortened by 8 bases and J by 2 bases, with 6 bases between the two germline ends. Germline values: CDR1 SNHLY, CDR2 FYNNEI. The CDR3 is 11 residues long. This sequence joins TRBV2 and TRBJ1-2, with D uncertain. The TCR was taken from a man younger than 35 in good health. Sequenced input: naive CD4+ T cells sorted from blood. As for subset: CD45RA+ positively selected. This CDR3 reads CASRENYGYTF. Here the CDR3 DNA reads TGTGCCAGCCGGGAAAACTATGGCTACACCTTC.